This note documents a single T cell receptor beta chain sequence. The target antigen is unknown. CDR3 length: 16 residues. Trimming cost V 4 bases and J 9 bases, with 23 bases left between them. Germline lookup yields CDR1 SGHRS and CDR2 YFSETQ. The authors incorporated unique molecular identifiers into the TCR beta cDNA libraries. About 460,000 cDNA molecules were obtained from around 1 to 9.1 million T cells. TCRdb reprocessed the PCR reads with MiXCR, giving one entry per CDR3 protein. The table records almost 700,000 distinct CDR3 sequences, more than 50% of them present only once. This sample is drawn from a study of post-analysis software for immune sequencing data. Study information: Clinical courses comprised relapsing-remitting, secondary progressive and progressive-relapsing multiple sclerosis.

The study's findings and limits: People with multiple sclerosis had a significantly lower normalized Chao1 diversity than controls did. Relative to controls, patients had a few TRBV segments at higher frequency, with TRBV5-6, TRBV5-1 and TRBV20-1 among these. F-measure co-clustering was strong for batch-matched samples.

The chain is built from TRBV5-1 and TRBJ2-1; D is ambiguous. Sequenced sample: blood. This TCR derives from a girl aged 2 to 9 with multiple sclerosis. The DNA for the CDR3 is TGCGCCAGCAGCACAAAATCGTTTCTAGAAGCTGGTGAGCAGTTCTTC. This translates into CASSTKSFLEAGEQFF.